This T cell receptor beta chain was identified during a study of cytomegalovirus exposure and HLA in healthy donors. Across the study: A later analysis reported the roughly 120 validation repertoires used the same platform as the roughly 700 first-cohort repertoires.

This CDR3 is 17 amino acids long. Germline CDR1 MDHEN, CDR2 SYDVKM. Trimming took off 7 bases at V and 0 bases at J, with 19 bases between the two ends. Remarks on this clone: Its antigen is currently unknown.

While the first cohort had 600 to 800 subjects, the donors belonged to the separate validation cohort of roughly 130 subjects. Whole-study findings and limits: Accounts indicate the classifier identified cytomegalovirus status with strong specificity and sensitivity.

Measured with immunoSEQ multiplex PCR; TCRdb has only the in-frame clones, and not every one. The sample gives some 200,000 clones, 70% to 85% of which show up once; roughly 12% is in the top ten. The rearrangement links TRBV28 to TRBJ1-5; D unresolved. The sequence came from a woman aged 25 to 39 in good health and CMV-seropositive. Sequencing was done on a sample of PBMCs. DNA of the CDR3: TGTGCCAGCAACCCGATCGAGAGGTTAGGTAGCAATCAGCCCCAGCATTTT. Translated, it gives CASNPIERLGSNQPQHF.